One sample yielded the 4 T cell receptor beta chains listed below, sequenced in a study of cytomegalovirus exposure and HLA in healthy donors. Produced via immunoSEQ multiplex PCR; TCRdb's table is partial and in-frame only. The table has about 160,000 clones, under 90% seen once. Sequencing used PBMCs. The source of these receptors is a man in his late teens or twenties in good health and CMV-seropositive.

The V and J genes are TRBV6-5 and TRBJ1-1; the match to TRBD1 covers 7 bases. After removal of 4 bases from V and 7 bases from J, the junction contained 12 bases not matched to a gene. Germline loops: CDR1 MNHEY, CDR2 SVGAGI. The length of the CDR3 is 15 residues. The CDR3 spells CASSSRQGKPVEAFF. As DNA, the CDR3 is TGTGCCAGCAGTTCCCGACAGGGCAAACCGGTTGAAGCTTTCTTT.

The chain is built from TRBV19 and TRBJ1-2; 12 bases are a match to TRBD1. Trimming removed 7 bases from V and 8 bases from J; junction bases left unmatched: 11. CDR3 size: 15 residues. Per the germline V gene, CDR1 is LNHDA and CDR2 is SQIVND (reference sequence). The CDR3 DNA follows: TGTGCCAGTACCCCCGCGGGACAGGGGGCGCGGGGCTACACCTTC. Protein product: CASTPAGQGARGYTF.

The chain uses TRBV2 and TRBJ1-5; D is unresolved. CDR3 size: 14 residues. V was shortened by 5 bases and J by 0 bases, with 8 bases between the two germline ends. Per germline, CDR1 SNHLY and CDR2 FYNNEI. The CDR3 region has the DNA TGTGCCAGCAGTAAGGAGTATAGCAATCAGCCCCAGCATTTT. Encoded protein: CASSKEYSNQPQHF.

The chain carries TRBV19 and TRBJ2-7, with 10 nucleotides matching TRBD1. Unmatched junction bases numbered 10, after V lost 9 bases and J lost 5 bases. Germline V lookup: CDR1 LNHDA, CDR2 SQIVND (reference sequence). This CDR3 is built from 14 residues. CDR3 residues: CASSDRDRGHEQYF. The CDR3 region has the DNA TGTGCCAGCTCGGACCGGGACAGGGGCCACGAGCAGTACTTC.